This TCR beta chain was identified during a study of cytomegalovirus exposure and HLA in healthy donors (dated by TCRdb to 2016 to 2017). For context, the study as a whole: In an earlier analysis of 587 of the donors, around 290 Gb of sequence data and 117 million unique TCR beta sequences from 180 million or so T cells were reported. All discovery cohort repertoires had been generated on a single sequencing platform. Several DR-DQ haplotypes were treated as single units for association and clustering because of strong linkage in the cohort. The study profiled the T cell repertoires of hundreds of subjects by immunosequencing and related them to cytomegalovirus serostatus. In a later genetic analysis, genome-wide SNP genotypes for about three fifths of the 666 donors were used, and that subset was treated as a discovery cohort. In addition to the first cohort of around 670 subjects, a separate validation cohort of 120 different subjects was used. Among the roughly 390 genotyped donors, approximately 77% belonged to the genetic ancestry cluster associated with self-reported Caucasian donors. HLA typing covered class I and class II loci at four-digit resolution. Approximately 300 gigabases of sequencing data and around 88 million unique TCR sequences made up an early release that covered about 640 HLA-typed donors. To predict cytomegalovirus infection status, the study combined high-throughput TCR immunosequencing, statistical association of individual TCRs with disease status, and machine learning. The study aimed to test whether cataloging public T cell receptors could reveal signatures of past pathogen exposure. Rather than drawing on any new phenotypic data, the later analysis identified candidate immune exposures from TCR beta sequences and the way those sequences occurred across donors. On average, 235,054 unique TCR beta nucleotide sequences were sequenced per donor among about 400 genotyped donors of the cohort, with approximately 18% of those sequences being non-productive. A later analysis re-analyzed previously published TCR beta repertoires from roughly 600 donors and added high-resolution HLA genotyping to study TCR occurrence patterns. Alongside the repertoire data, information on donor age, sex, ethnicity and CMV serostatus was compiled. The number of typed donors differed by locus: about 620-640 for A, B, C, DRB1 and DQB1; 500 to 550 for DQA1; 606 for DPA1; and roughly 450 for DPB1. To decide whether each TCR beta V gene segment behaved as functional or pseudogenic, an earlier analysis of fewer than 750 of the donors relied on high-throughput TCR beta sequencing. The paper's findings and limits, for the study overall: The study listed approximately 150 TCR beta chains as associated with cytomegalovirus. Three of the identified cytomegalovirus-associated TCR beta chains were confirmed in vitro to be specific for cytomegalovirus antigens. A further reported finding was that TCR beta sequences accurately predicted the HLA-A and HLA-B alleles for most subjects in the first cohort. Presence/absence analyses assumed roughly uniform sequencing depth across donors, an assumption that may not hold. The authors suggested that the approach could potentially be generalized to other disease states and immunological phenotypes. Specific HLA alleles were associated with more than 15,000 TCR beta sequences at a false discovery rate of 0.05 in a later analysis. Because HLA typing was unavailable for some donors at each locus, only the typed subset was used in association tests. V-gene and J-gene trimming of TCR beta chains was associated with a missense DCLRE1C variant in a later genetic analysis, and the association was replicated in an independent cohort. Linkage disequilibrium might explain the correlated functional status among segregating V segments, but an unknown experimental factor could not be ruled out. According to a later genetic analysis, donors in an Asian-associated ancestry cluster had fewer N-insertions in productive TCRs than the roughly 700-donor mean. According to a later analysis, TCR association rates differed among HLA loci, with DRB1 alleles showing the most associated TCRs and HLA-C alleles showing the fewest. In a later analysis, HLA-associated TCR beta chains showed more clonal expansion and lower generation probabilities than non-associated chains that were equally common. The 87-base-pair reads could not distinguish some IMGT-functional V segments, including TRBV6-2 and TRBV6-3, so those segments were excluded. About 15 rarely observed V segments, including chromosome 9 orphons, were excluded from the earlier analysis of about 600 of the donors because counts were too low. An earlier analysis of 450 to 750 of the donors showed that most TCR beta V segments appeared in productive rearrangements either about 87% or about 30% of the time, which broadly matched IMGT annotations. When HLA alleles, especially DR and DQ, strongly co-occurred, TCR associations were difficult to assign to individual alleles. The classifier was reported to diagnose cytomegalovirus status with high specificity and sensitivity in both the original cohort and the validation cohort. While some public TCRs were present in many individuals, most TCR sequences turned up only very rarely across donors. A cluster of highly shared sequence variants was judged likely to represent a technical artifact of the sequencing pipeline. Immune exposure information for the cohort was limited to CMV serostatus. A later analysis found that most CMV-associated TCR beta chains appeared HLA-restricted, with HLA associations seemingly driven largely by CMV exposure. This cohort had only TCR beta chains sequenced, and the lack of alpha or paired-chain data limited which features could be detected. In a later analysis, several top co-occurrence clusters were reported to appear linked to parvovirus B19, influenza, CMV and Epstein-Barr virus.

The cohort was made up of 666 healthy bone marrow donors. At the time of sampling, all cohort members were nominally healthy, though unrecorded immune exposures were likely present. The donor tested CMV seronegative and was one of the 352 seronegative cohort members. A peripheral blood sample was provided by each donor, and peripheral blood mononuclear cells were used for TCR beta sequencing. Genomic DNA was extracted from the blood cell samples with the Qiagen DNeasy Blood Extraction Kit. This clone was seen just once. What this receptor recognizes is not known. No much larger clone is present one base from it, and per-base qualities are unavailable. The library relied on the immunoSEQ multiplex PCR assay. The multiplex PCR relied on a mix of 60 forward primers for TCR Vbeta segments and 13 reverse primers for TCR Jbeta segments. The CDR3 region of rearranged TCR beta genes was amplified from genomic DNA with a multiplex PCR assay. The amplified TCR beta libraries were sequenced on the Illumina HiSeq System as 87-base-pair reads. Concerning the study's data processing: In a later analysis, around 80 million unique TCR beta chains were counted across the 690 or so repertoires, and about 10 million of these chains were shared by at least two donors. A nearest-neighbor algorithm error-corrected the raw reads and collapsed the reads into unique sequences, merging closely related sequences to remove PCR and sequencing errors. Alignment of CDR3 sequences to IMGT reference sequences was used to assign V, D and J gene segments. For a sequence to be retained, a match of at least six nucleotides to both a V gene segment and a J gene segment was required. A rearrangement was called productive if the CDR3 had no stop codons and remained in frame with V and J, and every other rearrangement was called non-productive. Following IMGT convention, CDR3 was defined as the stretch from the second conserved V-encoded cysteine to the conserved J-encoded phenylalanine. In an earlier analysis of more than 550 of the donors, sequences lacking an unambiguous match to a single V gene segment were excluded. An earlier analysis of around 600 of the donors classified V segments as functional when productive rearrangements were above 56.7% and as segregating when the standard deviation between donors was above 5%. A statistical classification framework was developed to diagnose cytomegalovirus status using the catalog of TCR beta chain sequences. In a later analysis, TCR nucleotide sequences were compared against IMGT/GENE-DB human TR gene sequences so that V and J genes could be assigned. A later analysis assigned CDR3 sequences and most-parsimonious VDJ recombination scenarios with the TCRdist pipeline. A later analysis defined each TCR beta chain by its CDR3 amino acid sequence plus V-gene family, and excluded reads lacking a unique V-gene family. As a way to deal with suspected cross-contamination and a sequencing artifact, a later analysis dropped hundreds of nucleotide sequences that were highly shared and had low generation probability. In a later analysis, a clonal expansion index for each public chain was calculated from normalized within-repertoire ranks of inferred template counts. In a later analysis, generation probabilities were computed with a VDJ recombination model fitted to out-of-frame rearrangements, and the resulting probabilities were checked against IGoR. A later analysis scored TCR-TCR, TCR-HLA and TCR-CMV co-occurrence with hypergeometric tests, applying a repertoire-size bias correction to TCR pairs. False discovery rates were estimated in a later analysis by permuting HLA or CMV assignments 20 times. In a later analysis, co-occurring TCRs were grouped with DBSCAN, and TCRdist sequence similarity was added when clustering was performed within HLA-allele-positive subsets. Repertoires with fewer than 30,000 or more than 120,000 public chains, plus five repertoires with anomalous nucleotide sharing, were excluded from co-occurrence clustering. TCRdb took over this immuneACCESS table, retaining in-frame rearrangements with V and J assigned. Such tables are incomplete; in checked studies, under half of the missing clones stem from an unresolved V gene, and the remainder is unexplained. The V and J calls and clone size were taken over from that table, and D and trimming were inferred from the DNA. This sample is represented by under 95,000 clones; 75% of them were singletons. The ten largest clones take up approximately 2% of the sample.

Sequences LNHDA (CDR1) and SQIVND (CDR2) are obtained from the germline V gene (reference sequence). A distance of 12 bases separates the germline ends of V and J, which lose 5 bases and 2 bases respectively. Spanning cysteine to phenylalanine, the CDR3 consists of 14 amino acids. CDR3 DNA is the only sequence kept; it has 42 bases, read in frame from the first base. Recombination joined TRBV19 with TRBJ2-5; TRBD2 could be the D gene, as 5 bases match. This receptor was identified in a man aged 40-50 years in good health and CMV-seronegative. Sequences were obtained from PBMCs. The DNA is TGTGCCAGTAGTCCTCGGGAATCACAAGAGACCCAGTACTTC. Translated, this is CASSPRESQETQYF.